Listed here are 20 T cell receptor beta chains from one sample, sequenced in a study of HIV-infected patients and healthy controls. Reverse transcription used around 500 ng RNA and constant-region primers for alpha and beta. Separate chain-specific third strand synthesis with multiplexing indices produced the alpha and beta libraries. Each CDR3 protein gets one entry after TCRdb re-called the 5' RACE reads with MiXCR. The sample includes about 6,500 distinct CDR3 sequences, 6% to 8.5% of them seen just once. Antiretroviral therapy had run roughly three months, about 14 weeks, before follow-up blood collection. The repertoire came from unfractionated whole blood and reflected all unsorted peripheral T cells. The sample in question was blood, obtained during antiretroviral therapy. The origin of the receptors is an adult with HIV infection.

In regard to this clonotype: It may be a read error: a sequence one base away is much more abundant. The chain couples TRBV6-6 to TRBJ2-1, with TRBD2 matching over 8 bases. Germline V gives CDR1 MNHNY, CDR2 SVGAGI (reference sequence). Trimming at V came to 0 bases and at J to 5 bases, leaving 6 bases not matched to a gene. The CDR3 extends over 16 amino acids. The CDR3 region has the DNA TGTGCCAGCAGTTACTCGACGGGGGGGTCCCACAATGAGCAGTTCTTC. Translation gives CASSYSTGGSHNEQFF.

This clonotype is medium-sized. The chain has TRBV29-1 and TRBJ2-7, with 9 bases identical to TRBD1. From germline, CDR1 is SQVTM and CDR2 ANQGSEA. Trimming took 4 bases from V and 2 from J; bases not matched to a gene: 9. This CDR3 is 15 amino acids long. The CDR3 sequence: CSVVDRGGGTYEQYF. The CDR3 DNA sequence: TGCAGCGTTGTGGACAGGGGTGGTGGGACCTACGAGCAGTACTTC.

This clonotype has a count of ten or more. The gene calls are TRBV7-9 and TRBJ1-3, with 8 bases fitting TRBD1. Germline V lookup: CDR1 SEHNR, CDR2 FQNEAQ (reference sequence). Losses at the gene ends were 6 bases for V and 1 base for J; bases not matched to a gene: 11. This CDR3 has 17 residues. The CDR3, as DNA: TGTGCCAGCAGACCTGGACAGGGAGAGGCGTCTGGAAACACCATATATTTT. This codes for CASRPGQGEASGNTIYF. Variable domain in full (rest from reference TRBV7-9 and TRBJ1-3): DTGVSQNPRHKITKRGQNVTFRCDPISEHNRLYWYRQTLGQGPEFLTYFQNEAQLEKSRLLSDRFSAERPKGSFSTLEIQRTEQGDSAMYLCASRPGQGEASGNTIYFGEGSWLTVV.

This clonotype was seen at least ten times. The rearrangement uses TRBV5-4 and TRBJ2-2; D not certain. The CDR3 length is 15 residues. Germline loops: CDR1 SGHNT, CDR2 YYREEE (reference sequence). Trimming removed 0 bases at V and 3 bases at J, with 9 bases between. DNA of the CDR3: TGTGCCAGCAGCTTGGACGGCCTCTACACCGGGGAGCTGTTTTTT. It codes for CASSLDGLYTGELFF.

The chain recombines TRBV29-1 with TRBJ2-3, with 11 nucleotides matching TRBD2. The V gene end was trimmed by 3 bases and the J gene end by 8 bases; junction bases not matched to a gene: 7. The CDR3 is 14 amino acids. Germline V CDR1 and CDR2: SQVTM, ANQGSEA. CDR3 residues: CSVDKLAGVGTQYF. CDR3 nucleotides: TGCAGCGTTGACAAACTAGCGGGAGTCGGTACGCAGTATTTT.

By sample share, this clonotype is medium-sized. The chain combines TRBV27 with TRBJ2-2; perhaps TRBD2 as D (5 bases). Germline CDR1 reads MNHEY; CDR2 reads SMNVEV (reference sequence). This CDR3 spans 11 amino acids. Trimming pared 7 bases from V and 6 bases from J, leaving 6 bases between. CDR3 bases: TGTGCCAGCATGGGAGCCGGGGAGCTGTTTTTT. It encodes CASMGAGELFF.

The sample holds many counts of this clonotype. This chain joins TRBV30 and TRBJ2-6; D is uncertain. CDR1 GTSNPN and CDR2 SVGIG come from the germline V gene (reference sequence). This CDR3 contains 14 residues. Trimming pared 2 bases from V and 3 bases from J, leaving 8 bases between. CDR3 bases: TGTGCCTGGAGTACGGAATATGGGGCCAACGTCCTGACTTTC. This codes for CAWSTEYGANVLTF.

By share of the sample, this clonotype is medium-sized. The rearrangement joins TRBV10-3 to TRBJ1-2; possible D gene TRBD1, 5 bases. V lost 6 bases and J 1 base, leaving 18 bases between the germline ends. From germline, CDR1 is ENHRY and CDR2 SYGVKD. The CDR3 is made up of 16 amino acids. The CDR3: CAIRDKKEGLNYGYTF. The CDR3 DNA sequence: TGTGCCATCAGGGATAAGAAGGAGGGGCTTAACTATGGCTACACCTTC.

In its sample, this clonotype ranks as medium-sized. The rearrangement uses TRBV20-1 and TRBJ2-3; 12 positions match TRBD2. The length of the CDR3 is 20 residues. Germline V lookup: CDR1 DFQATT, CDR2 SNEGSKA (reference sequence). J was trimmed by 3 bases and V by 1 base; bases with no gene match: 17. The CDR3 sequence is CSARAVRDRLAGVETDTQYF. As DNA, the CDR3 is TGCAGTGCTAGAGCGGTCCGGGACAGACTAGCGGGAGTCGAGACAGATACGCAGTATTTT.

This clonotype was picked up many times. The chain joins TRBV5-1 to TRBJ1-2, with 7 bases lining up with TRBD1. From germline, CDR1 is SGHRS and CDR2 YFSETQ. CDR3 length equals 15 residues. V lost 0 bases, J lost 4 bases, and 6 bases stayed unmatched. The CDR3 region is CASSLGGGEGYGYTF. CDR3 nucleotide sequence: TGCGCCAGCAGCTTGGGAGGGGGCGAAGGCTATGGCTACACCTTC.

This clonotype was counted between two and nine times. The chain recombines TRBV25-1 with TRBJ2-5; 9 nucleotides align to TRBD1. Germline CDR1 is MGHDK and CDR2 is SYGVNS. This CDR3 has 16 residues. The junction had 9 bases not matched to a gene; V was cut back by 3 bases and J by 4 bases. This chain's CDR3 is CASSDPSTGGGETQYF. Here the CDR3 DNA reads TGTGCCAGCAGTGACCCTTCTACAGGGGGCGGAGAGACCCAGTACTTC.

Within the sample, this clonotype is medium-sized. V usage is TRBV7-2 and J usage is TRBJ2-7; 7 positions match TRBD2. This CDR3 is built from 14 residues. CDR1 SGHTA and CDR2 FQGNSA come from the germline V gene. V lost 4 bases to trimming and J lost 2 bases; unmatched junction nucleotides: 5. The CDR3 region is CASSSGGGTYEQYF. CDR3 sequence (DNA): TGTGCCAGCAGCTCCGGGGGAGGGACCTACGAGCAGTACTTC. Combining the CDR3 with reference TRBV7-2 and TRBJ2-7 gives the whole variable domain GAGVSQSPSNKVTEKGKDVELRCDPISGHTALYWYRQSLGQGLEFLIYFQGNSAPDKSGLPSDRFSAERTGGSVSTLTIQRTQQEDSAVYLCASSSGGGTYEQYFGPGTRLTVT.

This clonotype is judged medium-sized. The chain links TRBV7-8 to TRBJ1-3; the D gene is possibly TRBD1 (5 bases). V lost 5 bases and J 2 bases, leaving 7 bases between the germline ends. The CDR3 extends over 13 amino acids. Germline V gene sequence: CDR1 SGHVS, CDR2 FQNEAQ. The CDR3 DNA sequence: TGTGCCAGCAGCCAGGGAGCTGGAAACACCATATATTTT. This encodes CASSQGAGNTIYF.

By share, this clonotype ranks as large. The rearrangement uses TRBV7-9 and TRBJ1-1; 9 positions agree with TRBD1. V gave up 4 bases and J gave up 0 bases; unmatched junction bases: 6. The CDR3 is 16 amino acids. Germline CDR1 is SEHNR and CDR2 is FQNEAQ (reference sequence). CDR3: CASSSTGQGLNTEAFF. Written as DNA, the CDR3 is TGTGCCAGCAGCTCGACGGGACAGGGATTGAACACTGAAGCTTTCTTT.

This clonotype qualifies as medium-sized. V is TRBV7-2 and J is TRBJ2-1, with D perhaps matching TRBD1 (6 bases). The length of the CDR3 is 14 residues. Per germline, CDR1 SGHTA and CDR2 FQGNSA. Trimming shortened V by 5 bases and J by 3 bases, and 11 bases separated the two germline ends. This CDR3 reads CASSPQDSYNEQFF. CDR3 nucleotides: TGTGCCAGCAGCCCACAGGACAGCTACAATGAGCAGTTCTTC. Based on the CDR3 plus reference TRBV7-2 and TRBJ2-1, the full variable domain is GAGVSQSPSNKVTEKGKDVELRCDPISGHTALYWYRQSLGQGLEFLIYFQGNSAPDKSGLPSDRFSAERTGGSVSTLTIQRTQQEDSAVYLCASSPQDSYNEQFFGPGTRLTVL.

In this sample, this clonotype is medium-sized (0.01 to 0.1%). This sequence joins TRBV7-6 and TRBJ2-1, with D maybe TRBD1 (5 bases). The CDR3 spans 14 residues. Per germline, CDR1 SGHVS and CDR2 FNYEAQ. V shed 5 bases and J shed 5 bases, with 13 bases lying between them. CDR3 region: CASSPYQGDNEQFF. CDR3 DNA sequence: TGTGCCAGCAGCCCCTACCAGGGTGACAATGAGCAGTTCTTC.

In its sample, this clonotype ranks as medium-sized (0.01 to 0.1%). V usage is TRBV4-1 and J usage is TRBJ2-1, with 7 nucleotides matching TRBD2. This CDR3 region has 15 residues. The germline V gene has CDR1 MGHRA and CDR2 YSYEKL. The V segment lost 2 bases and the J segment 7 bases; nucleotides outside the gene matches: 8. CDR3 protein: CASSQSSGVPNEQFF. In DNA form, the CDR3 reads TGCGCCAGCAGCCAATCCAGCGGGGTTCCAAATGAGCAGTTCTTC.

This clonotype ranks as medium-sized (0.01 to 0.1%). J is TRBJ1-5 and V is TRBV20-1, with D maybe TRBD1 (6 bases). This CDR3 region has 13 residues. V was cut by 6 bases and J by 2 bases, with 11 bases left in between. CDR1 and CDR2 from the germline V gene are DFQATT and SNEGSKA (reference sequence). Here the CDR3 reads CSAAGEGNQPQHF. CDR3 nucleotides: TGCAGTGCGGCAGGGGAGGGCAATCAGCCCCAGCATTTT.

The sample holds a few counts of this clonotype. V usage is TRBV7-9 and J usage is TRBJ2-7; TRBD2 matches 8 bases. Germline V CDR1 and CDR2: SEHNR, FQNEAQ (reference sequence). The junction had 7 bases not matched to a gene; V was cut back by 4 bases and J by 5 bases. The length of the CDR3 is 14 residues. The CDR3 region has the DNA TGTGCCAGCAGCTATAGCGGGGTCGGGAACGAGCAGTACTTC. Its protein product is CASSYSGVGNEQYF.

Relative to its sample, this clonotype is medium-sized. V gene TRBV21-1 combines with J gene TRBJ1-6; TRBD1, the table's D call, was not compared with the DNA. TRBV21-1 is shown as a pseudogene. CDR3 size: 15 residues. CDR3: CASSSPGPSNSPLHF. The CDR3 bases are TGTGCCAGCAGCTCTCCGGGACCGTCAAATTCACCCCTCCACTTT.